These T cell receptor beta chains were read from a single sample in a study of cytomegalovirus exposure and HLA in healthy donors. The repertoire was sequenced with immunoSEQ multiplex PCR; TCRdb's copy has only in-frame clones and lacks some. The sample has 70,000 or so clones, 86% seen once; the top ten hold 2%. Sequenced material: PBMCs. These receptors were taken from a woman younger than 45 in good health and CMV-seronegative. Both conserved end residues are part of each CDR3. D genes are given only for firm matches. Clone size is shown for a subset of rows, as once, few, many or a class of expanded clone.

J gene | V gene | D gene | clone size | CDR3 DNA | CDR3 protein
TRBJ2-1 | TRBV9 | TRBD2 | - | TGTGCCAGCAGCGCCCGGGGGGACCCCGCGGTAAACAATGAGCAGTTCTTC | CASSARGDPAVNNEQFF
TRBJ1-2 | TRBV20-1 | - | - | TGCAGTGTGGCAGGGAACTATGGCTACACCTTC | CSVAGNYGYTF
TRBJ2-1 | TRBV7-9 | - | - | TGTGCCAGCAGCTTATGGAACAGGTACAATGAGCAGTTCTTC | CASSLWNRYNEQFF
TRBJ2-4 | TRBV2 | TRBD1 | - | TGTGCCAGCAGCACCACTACAGGGGGCGTCTCTGCCAAAAACATTCAGTACTTC | CASSTTTGGVSAKNIQYF
TRBJ2-1 | TRBV19 | TRBD2 | - | TGTGCCAGTAGTTTCGATAGCGGGAGTCCCTACAATGAGCAGTTCTTC | CASSFDSGSPYNEQFF
TRBJ1-6 | TRBV28 | - | - | TGTGCCAGCAGTTCGGGGGGGAGCTCCTATAATTCACCCCTCCACTTT | CASSSGGSSYNSPLHF
TRBJ2-5 | TRBV2 | - | once | TGTGCCAGCAGGGATAGGACAGACCAAGAGACCCAGTACTTC | CASRDRTDQETQYF
TRBJ2-7 | TRBV29-1 | - | - | TGCAGCGTTGGGAAATTAGCGGACTACGAGCAGTACTTC | CSVGKLADYEQYF
TRBJ2-3 | TRBV5-1 | - | - | TGCGCCAGCCTTAGAGGAAGTAGCACAGATACGCAGTATTTT | CASLRGSSTDTQYF
TRBJ2-5 | TRBV6-6 | TRBD1 | - | TGTGCCAGCAGTTACGGGGACAGGGGGCGGGAGCAGTACTTC | CASSYGDRGREQYF
TRBJ2-1 | TRBV30 | - | - | TGTGCCTGGAGTGTATTCGGGGAAGGCCTCGGGGATGAGCAGTTCTTC | CAWSVFGEGLGDEQFF
TRBJ1-1 | TRBV5-5 | - | - | TGTGCCAGCAGCCAGGGTACTACCACTGAAGCTTTCTTT | CASSQGTTTEAFF
TRBJ2-7 | TRBV5-1 | TRBD2 | - | TGCGCCAGCAGCCCCAACAGGCCTAGCGGGAGTCACGAGCAGTACTTC | CASSPNRPSGSHEQYF
TRBJ2-2 | TRBV27 | TRBD1 | - | TGTGCCAGCAGTTTATCCCGGGACAGGGTCACCGGGGAGCTGTTTTTT | CASSLSRDRVTGELFF
TRBJ2-1 | TRBV19 | - | - | TGTGCCAGTAGTATACCGGACAATGAGCAGTTCTTC | CASSIPDNEQFF
TRBJ2-5 | TRBV19 | TRBD2 | - | TGTGCCAGTAGCCCAGTGGGCCTAGCGGGAGGCTACCAAGAGACCCAGTACTTC | CASSPVGLAGGYQETQYF
TRBJ1-2 | TRBV5-1 | - | - | TGCGCCGGGGGTGAGGGGAGGGGCTACACCTTC | CAGGEGRGYTF
TRBJ2-2 | TRBV25-1 | TRBD2 | - | TGTGCCAGCAGTGAAGGTTCGGGGGGTGGCACCGGGGAGCTGTTTTTT | CASSEGSGGGTGELFF
TRBJ2-7 | TRBV21-1 | - | once | TGTGCCAGCAGCAAAGGCGGCATCCAGTGCGAGCAGTACTTC | CASSKGGIQCEQYF
TRBJ2-1 | TRBV19 | - | - | TGTGCCAGTAGTATTCAGGGGTTAAACAATGAGCAGTTCTTC | CASSIQGLNNEQFF
TRBJ2-7 | TRBV6-6 | TRBD2 | - | TGTGCCAGCAGTGCTAGCGGTACCTACGAGCAGTACTTC | CASSASGTYEQYF
TRBJ2-1 | TRBV2 | TRBD2 | once | TGTGCCAGCACGGGGGGACTAGGGGTTAATGAGCAGTTCTTC | CASTGGLGVNEQFF
TRBJ2-7 | TRBV5-6 | - | - | TGTGCCAGCAGCTTGGGTACCTACGAGCAGTACTTC | CASSLGTYEQYF
TRBJ2-3 | TRBV13 | TRBD2 | - | TGTGCCAGCAGCGGACGGGAGGGCTCCGCAGATACGCAGTATTTT | CASSGREGSADTQYF
TRBJ2-1 | TRBV7-9 | TRBD2 | - | TGTGCCAGCAGCTTAGAGCTAGCGGGAGTTGATGAGCAGTTCTTC | CASSLELAGVDEQFF
TRBJ1-5 | TRBV15 | - | - | TGTGCCACCAGCAGAGCCCGGCAGGGAGGGGGACGACGTCGGGTTGGCTATCAGCCCCAGCATTTT | CATSRARQGGGRRRVGYQPQHF
TRBJ2-7 | TRBV5-1 | TRBD2 | - | TGCGCCAGCAGCTTGGAACTAGCGGTCTCCTACGAGCAGTACTTC | CASSLELAVSYEQYF
TRBJ2-1 | TRBV5-4 | - | - | TGTGCCAGCAGCCAAAAAACAGGGAGAGGAAATGAGCAGTTCTTC | CASSQKTGRGNEQFF
TRBJ2-7 | TRBV6-4 | TRBD2 | - | TGTGCCAGCAGTCGATTAGCGGGAGACACGGGTGAGCAGTACTTC | CASSRLAGDTGEQYF
TRBJ1-1 | TRBV4-1 | TRBD1 | - | TGCGCCAGCAGAAGGGACAGCGGTTCGAACACTGAAGCTTTCTTT | CASRRDSGSNTEAFF
TRBJ2-7 | TRBV4-1 | - | - | TGCGCCAGCAGCCAAGATACTGGACAGATTCCCTACGAGCAGTACTTC | CASSQDTGQIPYEQYF
TRBJ2-5 | TRBV25-1 | - | - | TGTGCCAGCAGTGAATATAGGGGCTGGGAGACCCAGTACTTC | CASSEYRGWETQYF
TRBJ2-3 | TRBV4-3 | TRBD2 | - | TGCGCCAGCAGCCATACAGACTCAAGCGGGGGCACAGATACGCAGTATTTT | CASSHTDSSGGTDTQYF
TRBJ2-5 | TRBV28 | TRBD2 | - | TGTGCCAGCAGAAGACTAGCGGGAGGGCAAGAGACCCAGTACTTC | CASRRLAGGQETQYF
TRBJ2-7 | TRBV19 | - | once | TGTGCCAGTAGTTCCGGCAGGGCCAACGAGCAGTACTTC | CASSSGRANEQYF
TRBJ1-1 | TRBV1 | - | - | TGCACCAGCAGCCAAGACGGTTTGAACACTGAAGCTTTCTTT | CTSSQDGLNTEAFF
TRBJ2-1 | TRBV11-3 | - | - | TGTGCCAGCAGCTCAACTATGAGCTCCTACAATGAGCAGTTCTTC | CASSSTMSSYNEQFF
TRBJ2-5 | TRBV28 | TRBD2 | - | TGTGCCAGCAGCCGTGGGGTTGCTAGCGGCGAAGAGACCCAGTACTTC | CASSRGVASGEETQYF
TRBJ1-1 | TRBV18 | - | - | TGTGCCAGCTCACCTAAACCCACGGGGAGGCCCATGAACACTGAAGCTTTCTTT | CASSPKPTGRPMNTEAFF
TRBJ2-7 | TRBV11-2 | - | - | TGTGCCAGCAGCCCCCGACGAGGCTACGAGCAGTACTTC | CASSPRRGYEQYF
TRBJ1-6 | TRBV11-3 | TRBD1 | once | TGTGCCAGCAGCCCGATCACAGGGGCTAATTCACCCCTCCACTTT | CASSPITGANSPLHF
TRBJ1-5 | TRBV6-1 | TRBD1 | few | TGTGCCAGCAGGAAGGGACAGCTGCCCCAGCATTTT | CASRKGQLPQHF
TRBJ1-2 | TRBV19 | - | - | TGTGCCAGTAGTATAGGGCGACAGGCTAACTATGGCTACACCTTC | CASSIGRQANYGYTF
TRBJ2-6 | TRBV7-9 | - | - | TGTGCCAGCAGCTTCGTCAGCAACGTCCTGACTTTC | CASSFVSNVLTF
TRBJ2-1 | TRBV28 | TRBD2 | - | TGTGCCAACAGCACCAGGCTAGCGGGAAACAATGAGCAGTTCTTC | CANSTRLAGNNEQFF
TRBJ2-5 | TRBV15 | TRBD2 | - | TGTGCCACCAGCAGAGAGGGCGGGAGGGAGACCCAGTACTTC | CATSREGGRETQYF
TRBJ1-1 | TRBV7-9 | - | - | TGTGCCAGCAGCTTAGGGGCAGGTGGGCACACTGAAGCTTTCTTT | CASSLGAGGHTEAFF
TRBJ2-1 | TRBV4-1 | - | - | TGCGCCAGCAGCGCTTGGGAGGTCGGCTACAATGAGCAGTTCTTC | CASSAWEVGYNEQFF